The clone carrying this T cell receptor (beta chain) was detected a few times. The antigen remains undetermined. This entry belongs to a study of beta chain features in type 1 diabetes. Study-wide points: For Type 1 diabetes patients, all four CD4+ subsets carried TCRB CDR3s that were moderately but significantly shorter.

Isolated RNA was reverse transcribed in full, so expressed TCRB transcripts were sequenced. Clones were sequenced by immunoSEQ multiplex PCR, and TCRdb holds only the in-frame ones, with some missing. The table shows about 280,000 clones, with over 12% occurring only once. Germline V lookup: CDR1 LNHDA, CDR2 SQIVND (reference sequence). This CDR3 is 16 amino acids long. The V segment lost 3 bases and the J segment 0 bases; nucleotides outside the gene matches: 8. Sequencing input: naive CD4+ T cells from blood. This chain connects TRBV19 to TRBJ2-7, with 7 bases that match TRBD2. This clonotype was obtained from a man aged 18 to 29 with type 1 diabetes. The CDR3 sequence is CASSMASGISSYEQYF. CDR3 coding DNA: TGTGCCAGTAGTATGGCTAGCGGAATTTCCTCCTACGAGCAGTACTTC.